The rows below give T cell receptor beta chains drawn from one sample of a study of CD8 T cells in Susac syndrome. A single record per CDR3 protein comes from TCRdb applying MiXCR to the immunoSEQ multiplex PCR reads. The sample lists 150,000 or so distinct CDR3 sequences; 95% were seen once. Sequencing was carried out using CD4+ T cells from PBMCs. Source of these receptors: a human donor with Susac syndrome. The CDR3 runs from the conserved cysteine through the conserved F or W. Fields, in order: D gene, clone size, V gene, J gene, CDR3 DNA, CDR3 protein. The D gene is left open where the match is weak. Some rows mark clone size as missing; the rest say once, few, many or name a class of expanded clone.

TRBD2	NA	TRBV15	TRBJ2-1	TGTGCCACCAGCAGGAGCGGGGGTTCCTACAATGAGCAGTTCTTC	CATSRSGGSYNEQFF
TRBD2	NA	TRBV11-2	TRBJ2-3	TGTGCCAGCAGCTTACGACGGGGACTAGCGGGAGTAACAGATACGCAGTATTTT	CASSLRRGLAGVTDTQYF
TRBD2	NA	TRBV20-1	TRBJ2-3	TGCAGTGCGGGGGGGTTCAGTTCCACAGATACGCAGTATTTT	CSAGGFSSTDTQYF
NA	NA	TRBV30	TRBJ1-1	TGTGCCTGGTCCGGGGCGGCGAACACTGAAGCTTTCTTT	CAWSGAANTEAFF
NA	NA	TRBV4-3	TRBJ1-1	TGCGCCAGCAGCCAAGATTGGAGGGGGAGTGAAGCTTTCTTT	CASSQDWRGSEAFF
TRBD2	NA	TRBV20-1	TRBJ2-1	TGCAGTGGACTGAAAGCGGGGGGCCGCCCCAATGAGCAGTTCTTC	CSGLKAGGRPNEQFF
NA	NA	TRBV12-3/TRBV12-4	TRBJ2-7	TGTGCCAGCAGCCAAAGTGGGGGGAGATCAATTCACTTC	CASSQSGGRSIHF
NA	NA	TRBV2	TRBJ1-2	TGTGCCAGCGGCCTACAGGGTAACTATGGCTACACCTTC	CASGLQGNYGYTF
TRBD1	NA	TRBV7-9	TRBJ1-2	TGTGCCAGCAGCTTAGCCGTTGACAGGGTAGAAGGAGGCTACACCTTC	CASSLAVDRVEGGYTF
NA	NA	TRBV27	TRBJ2-3	TGTGCCAGCAGTTTTGGATCTATTGGTAATACGCAGTATTTT	CASSFGSIGNTQYF
NA	NA	TRBV20-1	TRBJ1-5	TGCAGTGCTCGAGGGGCCGAGTATAGCAATCAGCCCCAGCATTTT	CSARGAEYSNQPQHF
TRBD1	NA	TRBV29-1	TRBJ2-1	TGCAGCGTTGAGGGGACAGGGACCTACTACAATGAGCAGTTCTTC	CSVEGTGTYYNEQFF
TRBD1	NA	TRBV20-1	TRBJ1-4	TGCAGTGCTAGAGGAAGACAGGGGGCTAATGAAAAACTGTTTTTT	CSARGRQGANEKLFF
TRBD2	NA	TRBV6-2/TRBV6-3	TRBJ2-3	TGTGCCAGCAGAAATAGCGGGAGCGTTCCCTGGGAAACGCAGTATTTT	CASRNSGSVPWETQYF
NA	NA	TRBV10-3	TRBJ2-7	TGTGCCAGCGGAGGACAGAGAGCTAACGAGCAGTACTTC	CASGGQRANEQYF
TRBD2	once	TRBV9	TRBJ2-2	TGTGCCAGCAGCCCACCTTGGACTAGCGTCACCGGGGAGCTGTTTTTT	CASSPPWTSVTGELFF
NA	NA	TRBV30	TRBJ2-7	TGTGCCTGGAGTGTACCGCGGACGAAGTTCTACGAGCAGTACTTC	CAWSVPRTKFYEQYF
NA	NA	TRBV29-1	TRBJ1-5	TGCAGCGTGGCCCACGGGGGGCGCGGTCAGCCCCAGCATTTT	CSVAHGGRGQPQHF
NA	NA	TRBV27	TRBJ2-1	TGTGCCAGCACCTCGTGGGATAGCCCTTCCTCCTACAATGAGCAGTTCTTC	CASTSWDSPSSYNEQFF
NA	NA	TRBV30	TRBJ2-1	TGTGCCTGGAGTGTAAGACTGGACTCCAAACGCAATGAGCAGTTCTTC	CAWSVRLDSKRNEQFF
NA	NA	TRBV2	TRBJ2-3	TGTGCCTCTCCCATCCCTGGTCAGTTAAGGGGAAAGAGCACAGATACGCAGTATTTT	CASPIPGQLRGKSTDTQYF
NA	NA	TRBV12-3/TRBV12-4	TRBJ1-5	TGTGCCAGCAGTTTATTGGGGACTCAGCCCCAGCATTTT	CASSLLGTQPQHF